This T cell receptor beta chain was profiled in a study of blood T cell repertoires in COVID-19. The wider study: Samples of COVID-19 (acute and convalescent) were obtained from the United States, Italy and Spain. PBMCs, B-cell-depleted T cells, or T cells were the source of the cDNA or gDNA that made up the material.

In the authors' methods: Counts of nucleated cells, estimated from reference gene primer amplification, were obtained. Sequenced by immunoSEQ multiplex PCR; TCRdb stores in-frame clones only, minus some. V, J and clone size are those of that table, while D and trimming were read from the DNA. The sample holds around 300,000 clones, approximately 88% seen once. The sequencing input was PBMCs or T cells enriched from blood (not recorded which). This TCR was sampled from a man aged 25 to 40 who had recovered from COVID-19.

CDR3 protein: CASSVQGDEQFF. CDR3 DNA sequence: TGCGCCAGCAGCGTGCAGGGGGATGAGCAGTTCTTC. This chain connects TRBV5-1 to TRBJ2-1; 7 bases are shared with TRBD1. The CDR3 consists of 12 residues. From germline, CDR1 is SGHRS and CDR2 YFSETQ. The V gene end was trimmed by 4 bases and the J gene end by 8 bases; junction bases not matched to a gene: 3.